This T cell receptor beta chain was recorded in a study of technical replicates of blood from a few donors. CDR1 is MGHRA, CDR2 YSYEKL, per germline. The CDR3 is 14 residues long. Trimming took 4 bases from V and 4 from J, leaving 13 bases between them. This clone was seen a single time. TCRdb keeps only in-frame clones here, not all; method: immunoSEQ multiplex PCR. Of 65,000 to 85,000 clones listed, about 98% are singletons. V is TRBV4-1 and J is TRBJ1-2; D may be TRBD1 (6 bases). The receptor was isolated from a human donor in good health. The sequenced sample consisted of T cells isolated from PBMCs. The CDR3 DNA follows: TGCGCCAGCAGCCCTACGGGGGGGCCCTATGGCTACACCTTC. As protein: CASSPTGGPYGYTF.